These 11 T cell receptor beta chains came from one sample sequenced in a study of blood T cell repertoires in COVID-19. The repertoire was sequenced with immunoSEQ multiplex PCR; TCRdb's copy has only in-frame clones and lacks some. The sample holds 11,000 or so clones, around 71% seen once. Sequenced sample: peripheral blood. The receptors were sampled from a man aged 55 to 70 with COVID-19, enrolled during active disease.

V usage is TRBV5-1 and J usage is TRBJ2-1; 10 bases match TRBD2. V shed 3 bases, J shed 2 bases, and the junction held 2 bases outside the gene matches. The V gene's germline CDR1 is SGHRS and CDR2 YFSETQ. The CDR3 covers 15 residues. This chain's CDR3 is CASSSGLAAYNEQFF. In DNA form, the CDR3 reads TGCGCCAGCAGCTCCGGACTAGCGGCCTACAATGAGCAGTTCTTC.

In this sample, this clone is large (0.1 to 1%). The CDR3 region is CASRSGEDYEQYF. DNA of the CDR3: TGTGCCAGCAGGAGCGGGGAAGACTACGAGCAGTACTTC. The chain uses TRBV6-5 and TRBJ2-7; 7 bases agree with TRBD2. Germline assignment: CDR1 MNHEY and CDR2 SVGAGI. The CDR3 extends over 13 amino acids. J was trimmed by 3 bases and V by 6 bases; bases with no gene match: 5.

V and J are TRBV4-3 and TRBJ2-2; D may be TRBD1 (6 bases). Germline lookup yields CDR1 LGHNA and CDR2 YSLEER. V was pared by 4 bases and J by 3 bases, with 9 bases between. This CDR3 is 14 amino acids long. The CDR3 loop reads CASSRRTDTGELFF. The CDR3 DNA reads TGCGCCAGCAGCCGGAGGACAGACACCGGGGAGCTGTTTTTT.

The CDR3, as DNA: TGTGCCTCGGACAGACCGGAGACCCAGTACTTC. Protein sequence: CASDRPETQYF. The chain has TRBV30 and TRBJ2-5, with a possible D match to TRBD1 (6 bases). CDR3 length: 11 amino acids. V was shortened by 7 bases and J by 5 bases, with 11 bases between the two germline ends. Germline V CDR1 and CDR2: GTSNPN, SVGIG (reference sequence).

The V call is TRBV18, the J call TRBJ2-3, with 9 positions matching TRBD2. The germline V gene has CDR1 KGHSH and CDR2 LQKENI. Unmatched junction bases numbered 5, after V lost 3 bases and J lost 1 base. This CDR3 comprises 16 residues. CDR3 nucleotides: TGTGCCAGCTCACCGGTGTCTAGCGGGGGCACAGATACGCAGTATTTT. Translation gives CASSPVSSGGTDTQYF.

This clone was counted a single time. The gene calls are TRBV29-1 and TRBJ1-1; no clear D. The germline V gene has CDR1 SQVTM and CDR2 ANQGSEA. This CDR3 has 13 amino acids. The V end lost 8 bases, the J end lost 1 base, and 14 bases lay between the germline ends. CDR3 sequence: CSLRRGANTEAFF. The DNA of the CDR3 is TGCAGCCTCCGGCGGGGTGCGAACACTGAAGCTTTCTTT.

This clone was counted between two and nine times. The rearrangement uses TRBV15 and TRBJ2-2, with 7 bases matching TRBD2. CDR1 LNHNV and CDR2 YYDKDF come from the germline V gene (reference sequence). Trimming cost V 0 bases and J 4 bases; bases outside gene matches: 2. This CDR3 region has 15 residues. The CDR3 nucleotides are TGTGCCACCAGCAGAGATATAGCGGGCACCGGGGAGCTGTTTTTT. Its translation is CATSRDIAGTGELFF.

This chain uses TRBV4-2 with TRBJ2-7; unclear D gene. CDR3 length: 14 amino acids. From germline, CDR1 is LGHNA and CDR2 YNFKEQ. V shed 1 base and J shed 2 bases, with 9 bases lying between them. CDR3: CASSQGSFAYEQYF. The CDR3 nucleotides are TGTGCCAGCAGCCAAGGCAGTTTCGCCTACGAGCAGTACTTC.

This clone is a singleton in its sample. The DNA for the CDR3 is TGCGCCAGCAGCTCCGGACTAGCGGGGCACACAGATACGCAGTATTTT. It yields the protein CASSSGLAGHTDTQYF. The rearrangement joins TRBV5-1 to TRBJ2-3, with TRBD2 matching 12 bases. The CDR3 runs to 16 residues. Per the germline V gene, CDR1 is SGHRS and CDR2 is YFSETQ. J gave up 2 bases and V 3 bases, and 4 bases lay outside the gene matches.

The chain couples TRBV27 to TRBJ1-1, with D unresolved. V lost 6 bases, J lost 3 bases, and 11 bases lay in between. The CDR3 sequence is 13 residues long. The germline V gene has CDR1 MNHEY and CDR2 SMNVEV (reference sequence). This CDR3 reads CASSDDKYTEAFF. The DNA of the CDR3 is TGTGCCAGCAGCGACGACAAGTACACTGAAGCTTTCTTT.

The gene calls are TRBV28 and TRBJ1-5; D perhaps matches TRBD1 (6 bases). CDR1 and CDR2 (germline): MDHEN, SYDVKM. V was clipped by 8 bases and J by 5 bases, with 16 bases between them. This CDR3 is built from 14 residues. The CDR3 reads CASRGGAHDQPQHF. The CDR3 DNA is TGTGCCAGCCGGGGGGGGGCCCATGATCAGCCCCAGCATTTT.